The clone carrying this T cell receptor beta chain has more than one count but fewer than ten. Its antigen is still unknown. This entry is derived from a study of cytomegalovirus exposure and HLA in healthy donors. Findings and caveats of the study: Being productive about 90% or about 30% of the time was typical of most TCR beta V segments in an earlier analysis. There were 160 or so TCR beta chains listed as cytomegalovirus-associated. With further analysis later on, most CMV-associated TCR beta chains appeared HLA-restricted. Cytomegalovirus status was reportedly diagnosed by the classifier with high specificity and sensitivity.

60 Vbeta and 13 Jbeta primers were used in PCR. Sequencing used immunoSEQ multiplex PCR; TCRdb keeps in-frame clones, though not all of them. This sample carries about 83,000 clones, roughly four fifths of them seen once, and the ten largest clones take about 2%. The clonotype comes from a young woman in good health and CMV-seronegative. The sample consisted of PBMCs.

The CDR3 sequence: CASSQGPLGTGGEKLFF. DNA for the CDR3: TGTGCCAGCAGCCAAGGGCCTTTAGGGACAGGGGGTGAAAAACTGTTTTTT. This chain connects TRBV4-2 to TRBJ1-4, with 11 positions matching TRBD1. The CDR3 is 17 amino acids. Trimming took 1 base from V and 7 from J; bases not matched to a gene: 8. CDR1 is LGHNA, CDR2 YNFKEQ, per germline.